This TCR beta chain was recorded in a study of T cell responses to AZD1222 COVID-19 vaccine. Study summary: Timing groups of about 4 and about 12 weeks for second doses were pooled. Findings and caveats of the study: Among AZD1222 vaccinees, only 5 to 7 were seropositive at baseline. Nearly half of unique spike-specific TCRs reportedly avoided B.1.351 and B.1.1.7 mutated regions.

In regard to this clone: As yet, its antigen is unknown.

CDR1 and CDR2 from the germline V gene are MNHNY and SVGAGI (reference sequence). CDR3 length: 13 residues. V was pared by 1 base and J by 6 bases, with 3 bases of the junction left unmatched. Here immunoSEQ multiplex PCR was the method, and the copy in TCRdb shows in-frame clones only, minus some. The table records about 130,000 clones, 89% of them present only once. The sequence was collected from an adult in good health. Sample: peripheral blood, taken on day 0 of AZD1222 vaccination. This chain links TRBV6-6 with TRBJ2-7; 7 nucleotides align to TRBD2. CDR3 loop: CASSYYGGSEQYF. The DNA for the CDR3 is TGTGCCAGCAGTTACTACGGGGGGAGCGAGCAGTACTTC.